The text below deals with one T cell receptor (beta chain). The PCR was carried out with 60 Vbeta primers and 13 Jbeta primers. Under the authors' procedure: A follow-up analysis tallied 60 million to 85 million unique TCR beta chains, about 10 million shared. Using immunoSEQ multiplex PCR, the repertoire was profiled, and TCRdb retains in-frame clones only, with some absent. That table supplies the V and J calls and clone size; D and trimming were determined from the DNA. Its listing shows some 120,000 clones. The data derive from a study of cytomegalovirus exposure and HLA in healthy donors. V lost 5 bases, J lost 1 base, and 4 bases stayed unmatched. The CDR3 spans 15 residues. CDR1 and CDR2 (germline): SNHLY, FYNNEI.

The V gene is TRBV2, the J gene TRBJ2-2, with 7 bases aligning to TRBD1. Material: PBMCs. The clonotype was recovered from a man between 25 and 39 years old in good health and CMV-seronegative. As DNA, the CDR3 is TGTGCCAGCAGTATCCGGGACAGGAACACCGGGGAGCTGTTTTTT. Its translation is CASSIRDRNTGELFF.